This TCR beta chain was observed in a study of cytomegalovirus exposure and HLA in healthy donors. The wider study: Among the roughly 370 genotyped donors, less than 85% were placed in the Caucasian-associated ancestry cluster.

Primers for the PCR totalled 60 Vbeta and 13 Jbeta. The repertoire was sequenced with immunoSEQ multiplex PCR; TCRdb's copy has only in-frame clones and lacks some. The table has fewer than 95,000 clones, around three fifths seen once; the top ten hold 20% to 25%. This clone was counted a few times. Antigen: not known. The CDR3 has 14 amino acids. Germline CDR1 SEHNR, CDR2 FQNEAQ (reference sequence). V was cut by 5 bases and J by 0 bases, with 7 bases left in between. Findings of the study overall: It was in a later analysis that TCR association rates were seen to vary by HLA locus, highest for DRB1 and lowest for HLA-C. Exclusion applied to some V segments, including TRBV6-2 and TRBV6-3, as they were indistinguishable.

The receptor's source is a woman in her forties or fifties in good health and CMV-seropositive. The sample taken for sequencing was PBMCs. This chain connects TRBV7-9 to TRBJ2-2, with D unresolved. The DNA of the CDR3 is TGTGCCAGCAGCCCTGGCTCGAACACCGGGGAGCTGTTTTTT. Amino acid sequence: CASSPGSNTGELFF.